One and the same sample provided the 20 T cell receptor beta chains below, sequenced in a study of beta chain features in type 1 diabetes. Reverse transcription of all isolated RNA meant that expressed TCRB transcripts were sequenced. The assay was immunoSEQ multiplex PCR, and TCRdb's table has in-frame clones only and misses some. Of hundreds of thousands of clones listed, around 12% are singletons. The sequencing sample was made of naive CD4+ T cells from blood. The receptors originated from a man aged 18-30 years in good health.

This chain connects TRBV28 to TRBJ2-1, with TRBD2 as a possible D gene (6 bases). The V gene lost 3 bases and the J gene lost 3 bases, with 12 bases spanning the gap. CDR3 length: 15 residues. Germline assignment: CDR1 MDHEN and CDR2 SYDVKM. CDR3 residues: CASSFAGHRYNEQFF. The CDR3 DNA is TGTGCCAGCAGTTTTGCGGGGCACCGCTACAATGAGCAGTTCTTC.

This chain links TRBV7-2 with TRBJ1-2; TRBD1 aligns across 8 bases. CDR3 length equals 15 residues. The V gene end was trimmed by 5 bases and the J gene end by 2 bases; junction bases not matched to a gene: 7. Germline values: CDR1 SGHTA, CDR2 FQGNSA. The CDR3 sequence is CASSATRQGNYGYTF. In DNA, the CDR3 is TGTGCCAGCAGCGCGACACGACAGGGGAACTATGGCTACACCTTC.

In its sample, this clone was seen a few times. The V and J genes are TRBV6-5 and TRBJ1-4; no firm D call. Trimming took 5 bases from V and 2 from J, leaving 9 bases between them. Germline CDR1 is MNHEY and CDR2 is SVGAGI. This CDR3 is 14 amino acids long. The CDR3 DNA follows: TGTGCCAGCAGTCCTACAGCCACTAATGAAAAACTGTTTTTT. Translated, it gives CASSPTATNEKLFF.

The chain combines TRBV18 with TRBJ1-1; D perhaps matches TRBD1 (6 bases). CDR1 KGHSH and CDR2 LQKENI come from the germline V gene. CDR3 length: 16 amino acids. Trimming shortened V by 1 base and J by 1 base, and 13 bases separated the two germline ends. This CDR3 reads CASSPLRDNSNTEAFF. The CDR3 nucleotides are TGTGCCAGCTCACCACTTAGGGACAACTCGAACACTGAAGCTTTCTTT.

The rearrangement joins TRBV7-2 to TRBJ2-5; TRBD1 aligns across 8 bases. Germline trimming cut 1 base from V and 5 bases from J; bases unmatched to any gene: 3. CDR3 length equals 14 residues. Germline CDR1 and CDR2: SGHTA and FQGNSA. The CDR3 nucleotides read TGTGCCAGCAGCTTAGGGACAGGGCCCGAGACCCAGTACTTC. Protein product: CASSLGTGPETQYF.

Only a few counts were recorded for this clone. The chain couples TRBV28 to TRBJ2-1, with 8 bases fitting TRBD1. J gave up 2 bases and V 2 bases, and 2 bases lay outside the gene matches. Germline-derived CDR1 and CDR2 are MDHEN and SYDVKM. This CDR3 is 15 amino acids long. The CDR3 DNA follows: TGTGCCAGCAGTTTAACAGGGGGGCCCTACAATGAGCAGTTCTTC. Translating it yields CASSLTGGPYNEQFF.

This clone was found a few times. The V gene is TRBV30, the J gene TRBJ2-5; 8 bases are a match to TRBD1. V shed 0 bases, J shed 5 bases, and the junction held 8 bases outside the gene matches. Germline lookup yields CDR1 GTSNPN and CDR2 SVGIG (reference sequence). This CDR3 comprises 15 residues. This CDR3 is CAWSVAGGSGETQYF. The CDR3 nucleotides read TGTGCCTGGAGTGTTGCAGGGGGCTCGGGTGAGACCCAGTACTTC.

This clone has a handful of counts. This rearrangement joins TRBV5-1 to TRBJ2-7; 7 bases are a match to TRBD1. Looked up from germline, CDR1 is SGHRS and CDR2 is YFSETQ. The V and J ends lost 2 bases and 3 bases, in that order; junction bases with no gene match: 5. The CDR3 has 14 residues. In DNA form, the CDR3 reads TGCGCCAGCAGCTTCGACAGGGTCATCTACGAGCAGTACTTC. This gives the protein CASSFDRVIYEQYF.

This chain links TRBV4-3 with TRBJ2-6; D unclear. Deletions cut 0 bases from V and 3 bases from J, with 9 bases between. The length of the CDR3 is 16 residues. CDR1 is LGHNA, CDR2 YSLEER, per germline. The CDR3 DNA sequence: TGCGCCAGCAGCCAAGATCCCAGGTTTGGGGCCAACGTCCTGACTTTC. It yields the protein CASSQDPRFGANVLTF.

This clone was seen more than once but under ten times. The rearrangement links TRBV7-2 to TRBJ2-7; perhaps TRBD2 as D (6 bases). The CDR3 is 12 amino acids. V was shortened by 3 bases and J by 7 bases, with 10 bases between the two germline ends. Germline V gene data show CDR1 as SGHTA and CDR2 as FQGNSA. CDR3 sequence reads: CASSLTGGEQYF. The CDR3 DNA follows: TGTGCCAGCAGCTTGACCGGGGGAGAGCAGTACTTC.

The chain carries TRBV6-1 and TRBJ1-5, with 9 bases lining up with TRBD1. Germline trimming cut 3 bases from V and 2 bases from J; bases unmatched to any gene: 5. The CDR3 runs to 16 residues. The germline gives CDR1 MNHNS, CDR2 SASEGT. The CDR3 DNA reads TGTGCCAGCAGTGAGGATAGGACAGGGGGCAATCAGCCCCAGCATTTT. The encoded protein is CASSEDRTGGNQPQHF.

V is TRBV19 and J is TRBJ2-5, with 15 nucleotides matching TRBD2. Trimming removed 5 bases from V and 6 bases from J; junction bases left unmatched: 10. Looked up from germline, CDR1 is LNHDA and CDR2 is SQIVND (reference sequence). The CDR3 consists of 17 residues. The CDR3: CASSPPGLAGGLKTQYF. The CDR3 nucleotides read TGTGCCAGTAGTCCACCCGGACTAGCGGGGGGGCTGAAGACCCAGTACTTC.

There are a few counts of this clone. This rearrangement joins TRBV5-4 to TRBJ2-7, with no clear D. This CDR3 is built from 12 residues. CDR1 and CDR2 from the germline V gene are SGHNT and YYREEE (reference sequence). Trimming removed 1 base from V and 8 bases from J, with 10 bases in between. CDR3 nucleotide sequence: TGTGCCAGCAGCTTGAACAGCCTCCAGCAGTACTTC. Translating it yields CASSLNSLQQYF.

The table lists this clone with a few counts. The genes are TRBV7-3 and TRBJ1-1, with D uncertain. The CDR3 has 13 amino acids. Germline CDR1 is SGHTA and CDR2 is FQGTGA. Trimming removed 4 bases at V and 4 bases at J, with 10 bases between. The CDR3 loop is CASSSRHLTEAFF. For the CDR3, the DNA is TGTGCCAGCAGCTCGAGACATCTCACTGAAGCTTTCTTT.

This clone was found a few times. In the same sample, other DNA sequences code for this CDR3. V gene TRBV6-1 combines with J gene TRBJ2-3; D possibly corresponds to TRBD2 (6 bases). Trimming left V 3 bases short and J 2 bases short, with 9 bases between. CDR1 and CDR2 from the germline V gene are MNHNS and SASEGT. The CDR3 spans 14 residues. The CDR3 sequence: CASSEGGNTDTQYF. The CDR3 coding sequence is TGTGCCAGCAGTGAGGGGGGAAACACAGATACGCAGTATTTT.

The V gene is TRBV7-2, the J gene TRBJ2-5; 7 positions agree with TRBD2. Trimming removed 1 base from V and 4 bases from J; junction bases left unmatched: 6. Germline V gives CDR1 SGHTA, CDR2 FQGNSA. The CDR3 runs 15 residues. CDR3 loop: CASSLVGGRRETQYF. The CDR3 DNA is TGTGCCAGCAGCTTAGTGGGCGGGAGACGAGAGACCCAGTACTTC.

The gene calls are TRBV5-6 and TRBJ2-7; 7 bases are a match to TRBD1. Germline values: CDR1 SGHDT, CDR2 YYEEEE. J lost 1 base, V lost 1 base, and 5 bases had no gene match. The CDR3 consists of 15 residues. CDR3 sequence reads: CASSLLRTGSYEQYF. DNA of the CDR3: TGTGCCAGCAGCTTGCTTCGGACAGGATCCTACGAGCAGTACTTC.

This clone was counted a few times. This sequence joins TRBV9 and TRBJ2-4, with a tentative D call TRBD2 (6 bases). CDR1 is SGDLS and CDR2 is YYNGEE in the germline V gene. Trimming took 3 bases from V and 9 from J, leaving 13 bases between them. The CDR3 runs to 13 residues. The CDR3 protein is CASSAGTSGIQYF. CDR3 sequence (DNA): TGTGCCAGCAGCGCCGGGACTTCGGGCATTCAGTACTTC.

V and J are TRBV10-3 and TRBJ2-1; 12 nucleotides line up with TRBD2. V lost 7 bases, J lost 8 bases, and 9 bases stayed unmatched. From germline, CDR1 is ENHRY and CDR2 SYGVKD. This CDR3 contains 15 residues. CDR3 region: CAITHPTSGRDEQFF. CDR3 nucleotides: TGTGCCATCACCCACCCGACTAGCGGGAGAGATGAGCAGTTCTTC.

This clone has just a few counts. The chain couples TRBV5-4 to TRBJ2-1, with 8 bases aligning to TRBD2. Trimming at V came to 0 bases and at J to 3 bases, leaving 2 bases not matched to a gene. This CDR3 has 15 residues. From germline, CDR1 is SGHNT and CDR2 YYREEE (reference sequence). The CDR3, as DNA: TGTGCCAGCAGCTTGGGTAGCGGGATCTACAATGAGCAGTTCTTC. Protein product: CASSLGSGIYNEQFF.